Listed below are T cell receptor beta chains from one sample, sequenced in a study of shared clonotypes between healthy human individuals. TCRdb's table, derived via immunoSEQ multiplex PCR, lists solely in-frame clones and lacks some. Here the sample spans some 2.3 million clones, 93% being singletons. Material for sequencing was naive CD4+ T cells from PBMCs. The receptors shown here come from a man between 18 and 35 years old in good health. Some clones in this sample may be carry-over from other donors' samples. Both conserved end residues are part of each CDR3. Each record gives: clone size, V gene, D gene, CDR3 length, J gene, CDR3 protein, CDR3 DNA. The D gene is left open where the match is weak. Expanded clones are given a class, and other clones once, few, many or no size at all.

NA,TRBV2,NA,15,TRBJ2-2,CASTGRGTNTGELFF,TGTGCCAGCACGGGCAGGGGAACCAACACCGGGGAGCTGTTTTTT
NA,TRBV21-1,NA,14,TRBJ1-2,CASSKDVRNYGYTF,TGTGCCAGCAGCAAAGACGTTCGAAACTATGGCTACACCTTC
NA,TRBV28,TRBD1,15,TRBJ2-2,CASSAPDRGTGELFF,TGTGCCAGCAGTGCCCCGGACAGGGGGACCGGGGAGCTGTTTTTT
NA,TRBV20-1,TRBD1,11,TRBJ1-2,CSARTGGGYTF,TGCAGTGCTAGGACAGGGGGCGGCTACACCTTC
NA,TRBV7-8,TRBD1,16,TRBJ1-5,CASSRSGGHSNQPQHF,TGTGCCAGCAGCCGATCAGGGGGGCATAGCAATCAGCCCCAGCATTTT
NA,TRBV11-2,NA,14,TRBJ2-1,CASSPPGLYNEQFF,TGTGCCAGCAGCCCCCCCGGACTCTACAATGAGCAGTTCTTC
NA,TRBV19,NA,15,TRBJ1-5,CASSVVGGGHQPQHF,TGTGCCAGTAGTGTGGTGGGAGGAGGGCATCAGCCCCAGCATTTT
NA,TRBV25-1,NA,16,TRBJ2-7,CASSDLSGSYERGQYF,TGTGCCAGCAGTGATCTCTCGGGGAGCTACGAGCGCGGGCAGTACTTC
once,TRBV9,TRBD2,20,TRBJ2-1,CASSLAEMRQREGSYNEQFF,TGTGCCAGCAGCCTGGCAGAGATGAGACAGCGGGAGGGGTCCTACAATGAGCAGTTCTTC
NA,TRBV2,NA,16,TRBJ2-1,CASSSPGLPKGDEQFF,TGTGCCAGCAGCTCGCCGGGACTCCCTAAGGGCGATGAGCAGTTCTTC
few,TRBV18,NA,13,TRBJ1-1,CASSMTLETEAFF,TGTGCCAGCTCAATGACCCTAGAAACTGAAGCTTTCTTT
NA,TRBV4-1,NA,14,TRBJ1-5,CASSQVTGGQPQHF,TGCGCCAGCAGCCAAGTGACAGGTGGACAGCCCCAGCATTTT
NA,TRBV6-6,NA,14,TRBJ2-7,CASSYSPGSNEQYF,TGTGCCAGCAGTTACTCGCCAGGGAGCAACGAGCAGTACTTC
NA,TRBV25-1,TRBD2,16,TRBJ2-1,CASISTVGGSYNEQFF,TGTGCCAGCATCTCTACGGTGGGCGGGAGCTACAATGAGCAGTTCTTC
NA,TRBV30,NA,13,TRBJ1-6,CAWRSGNNSPLHF,TGTGCCTGGAGATCGGGGAATAATTCACCCCTCCACTTT
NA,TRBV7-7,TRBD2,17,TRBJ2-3,CASSLAPGLAGGGTQYF,TGTGCCAGCAGCTTAGCACCGGGACTAGCGGGAGGGGGTACGCAGTATTTT
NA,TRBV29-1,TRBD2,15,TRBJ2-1,CSAGLAGNPLNEQFF,TGCAGCGCGGGACTAGCGGGAAATCCTCTCAATGAGCAGTTCTTC
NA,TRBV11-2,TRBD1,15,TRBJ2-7,CASSFYLGTEYEQYF,TGTGCCAGCAGCTTTTATCTCGGGACAGAGTACGAGCAGTACTTC
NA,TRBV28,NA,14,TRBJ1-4,CASSFGAGREKLFF,TGTGCCAGCAGTTTTGGGGCAGGAAGGGAAAAACTGTTTTTT
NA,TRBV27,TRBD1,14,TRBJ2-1,CASSSTGLGAEQFF,TGTGCCAGCAGTTCGACAGGGTTGGGGGCTGAGCAGTTCTTC